This T cell receptor beta chain was sequenced during a study of CD8 T cells in ankylosing spondylitis (dated by TCRdb to about 2017). In the study overall: To find TCR variants linked to disease, the study profiled T cell receptor beta repertoires in ankylosing spondylitis patients and healthy donors. In total, the full study cohort was made up of roughly 110 healthy donors and 25 to 30 ankylosing spondylitis patients. Peripheral blood was sampled, and synovial fluid was also collected from ankylosing spondylitis patients.

This clonotype was seen a handful of times. Its antigen is unknown. The junction shows a germline mismatch at one end, possibly a read error. Summary of the overall study and its limitations: Some motif variants were previously reported in synovial fluid and blood of reactive arthritis patients, suggesting common disease-initiation mechanisms. Significant enrichment of the disease-linked clones was reported in matched synovial fluid samples from ankylosing spondylitis patients. Blood from ankylosing spondylitis patients appeared to be characterized by a TCR beta motif composed of several highly homologous amino acid variants. The disease-linked clones showed a CD8+ phenotype and occurred at relatively low frequencies in peripheral blood.

Sequencing was carried out with an Illumina HiSeq 2500. TCR beta libraries were prepared by quantitative 5'-RACE with molecular barcodes. Per the authors' processing: A new computational method based on a probabilistic model of VDJ rearrangement was used to identify disease-linked TCR variants. TCRdb passed the public sequencing reads through fastp at Q25 and MiXCR, retaining productive beta sequences. Here each entry gathers all rows of one CDR3 protein and keeps the most common genes and DNA. These V and J calls rely on TCRdb rather than the paper's analysis. This sample is represented by tens of thousands of distinct CDR3 sequences; 9.5% to 11% of them were singletons. The ten largest make up roughly 1.5% of the sample. The CDR3 numbers 14 residues from cysteine through phenylalanine. Left in the record is the CDR3 DNA by itself, 42 bases read in frame from the first base. From the germline V gene (reference sequence), CDR1 is LNHNV and CDR2 is YYDKDF.

Recombination connected TRBV15 to TRBJ1-2, with the D segment identity uncertain. The receptor was isolated from a male donor with ankylosing spondylitis or in good health (not recorded which). Sequencing was performed on blood, either unsorted or a sorted T cell fraction (not recorded which). The CDR3 amino acid sequence is: CATSRDNANYGYTF. The bases read TGTGCCACCAGCCGAGACAATGCTAACTATGGCTACACCTTC.